The T cell receptor beta chain under discussion was sequenced for a study of OX40 agonist ivuxolimab in advanced cancers. In the study overall: The costimulatory receptor OX40 (CD134) was targeted by ivuxolimab, a fully human IgG2 agonistic monoclonal antibody. Prior anti-PD-1, anti-PD-L1 or anti-CTLA-4 therapy was permitted, and approximately 41% of dose-escalation patients had received checkpoint inhibitors. Peripheral TCRbeta sequencing aimed to test whether ivuxolimab altered TCR sequence diversity and caused clonal T-cell expansion. The paper reports the monotherapy dose-escalation portion (N = 52 patients) of the phase I ivuxolimab trial. Partial responses occurred in three dose-escalation patients: two with cutaneous melanoma and one with hepatocellular carcinoma. Intravenous ivuxolimab was administered to patients every 2 weeks at six dose levels: 0.01, 0.1, 0.3, 1.5, 3 and 10 mg/kg. Of the roughly 52 dose-escalation patients, hepatocellular carcinoma was present in about 20, melanoma in roughly 15, renal cell carcinoma in 9 and head and neck cancer in 9. In the dose-escalation cohort, about four fifths of patients were male, and the mean age was around 60 years with a range of about 20 to 90.

As regards this clone: Its specific antigen is unknown. Within one base of it there is no much larger clone, and no base qualities were kept.

Patients with a history of autoimmune disease or receiving systemic immunosuppression were excluded from the trial. Peripheral blood for TCR sequencing was collected from all dose cohorts at baseline, on cycle 4 day 1, and on cycle 7 day 1. The samples were drawn from a first-in-human, open-label, multicenter phase I dose-escalation trial of ivuxolimab. The trial enrolled adults with locally advanced or metastatic head and neck squamous cell, hepatocellular, melanoma or renal cell carcinoma. CD4+ and CD8+ T cells were sorted separately from peripheral blood before TCR sequencing. Findings and caveats that apply to the study as a whole: After ivuxolimab, CD8+ T cells had more expanded clones than CD4+ T cells on average. In the 0.1-3.0 mg/kg groups, partial responders were among the patients with the lowest normalized peripheral clonal expansion, particularly in CD8+ T cells. The antigen specificity of the clonally expanded peripheral T cells was not determined. Low levels of normalized T-cell clonal expansion were also seen in some nonresponding patients. At doses from 0.1 to 3.0 mg/kg, clonal expansion was seen in both CD4+ and CD8+ blood T cells between baseline and week 6.

The CDR3 measures 23 amino acids from cysteine to phenylalanine. Kept here is only the CDR3 DNA, which spans 69 bases and is read in frame from base 1. The V end gives up 4 bases and the J end 1 base, leaving 29 bases in the junction not matched to a gene. CDR1 and CDR2, looked up from the germline V gene (reference sequence), are LNHDA and SQIVND. Genomic DNA was isolated from the sorted cells so that the TCRbeta CDR3 region could be sequenced. The immunoSEQ Assay was used to sequence the TCRbeta CDR3 regions. This is the immuneACCESS table as TCRdb keeps it, with only in-frame sequences that have V and J called. A part of the clones is gone; compared with another copy, unresolved V genes explain less than half, and the rest is unexplained. Recorded for this sample are tens of thousands of clones; around 80% of them occurred a single time. The ten largest clones represent around 1.5% of the sample.

Specimen: CD4+ or CD8+ T cells sorted from blood, collected in a trial of the OX40 agonist ivuxolimab. The rearrangement joined TRBV19 to TRBJ1-2; TRBD1 fits 8 bases in the junction. The source is an adult with an advanced solid tumor such as melanoma, head and neck, liver or kidney cancer. The CDR3 has the sequence CASSTWTGTGIGDRNRRNYGYTF. At the DNA level, the sequence is TGTGCCAGTAGTACTTGGACAGGAACCGGCATCGGGGACAGGAACCGGCGTAACTATGGCTACACCTTC.